A selection of T cell receptor beta chains follows, all from one sample in a study of vaccination and CD4 T cells after COVID-19. Using its own MiXCR run on the PCR reads, TCRdb lists one record per CDR3 protein. The repertoire holds fewer than 15,000 distinct CDR3 sequences, with 50% to 65% as singletons. Antigen specificity for these receptors is unknown. The starting material was cultured CD4+ T cells from blood, obtained after SARS-CoV-2 vaccination. The receptor source for this set is a human donor with COVID-19. The CDR3 runs from the conserved cysteine through the conserved F or W. The D gene is left open where the match is weak. Where a row states a size, it is once, few, many or the class of an expanded clone; other rows omit it.

length	size	D	J	V	CDR3	DNA
15	few	TRBD1	TRBJ1-5	TRBV6-5	CASSYSRGLSQPQHF	TGTGCCAGCAGTTACTCCAGGGGGCTCAGTCAGCCCCAGCATTTT
18	.	TRBD2	TRBJ2-6	TRBV27	CASSSGTRGASGANVLTF	TGTGCCAGCAGTTCCGGGACTAGAGGTGCTTCTGGGGCCAACGTCCTGACTTTC
13	.	.	TRBJ1-1	TRBV6-2/TRBV6-3	CASSYRQYTEAFF	TGTGCCAGCAGTTACCGACAGTACACTGAAGCTTTCTTT
17	few	TRBD1	TRBJ1-5	TRBV6-5	CASRYRGGAAVGQPQHF	TGTGCCAGCAGGTACAGGGGGGGCGCGGCAGTAGGGCAGCCCCAGCATTTT
16	.	TRBD2	TRBJ2-1	TRBV20-1	CSASRQVGTSVHEQFF	TGCAGTGCTAGTCGGCAGGTCGGGACTAGCGTACATGAGCAGTTCTTC
15	.	.	TRBJ2-7	TRBV20-1	CSARDMGVGRYEQYF	TGCAGTGCTAGAGATATGGGAGTTGGCCGTTACGAGCAGTACTTC
11	few	.	TRBJ1-1	TRBV20-1	CSASWSGEAFF	TGCAGTGCTAGCTGGTCTGGCGAAGCTTTCTTT
16	.	.	TRBJ1-1	TRBV3-1	CASSQDTGQRNTEAFF	TGTGCCAGCAGCCAAGATACCGGGCAACGGAACACTGAAGCTTTCTTT
15	few	.	TRBJ1-2	TRBV20-1	CSAILTSLGGRGYTF	TGCAGTGCTATCCTAACCTCGTTGGGAGGGAGAGGCTACACCTTC
15	.	.	TRBJ2-7	TRBV6-5	CASSYSGSATYEQYF	TGTGCCAGCAGTTACTCGGGTTCGGCAACCTACGAGCAGTACTTC
13	.	.	TRBJ2-7	TRBV20-1	CSASSRDPYEQYF	TGCAGTGCTAGTAGTCGGGATCCCTACGAGCAGTACTTC
15	.	TRBD1	TRBJ2-5	TRBV4-2	CASSRNRDSKETQYF	TGTGCCAGCAGCCGAAACCGGGACAGCAAAGAGACCCAGTACTTC
16	few	TRBD1	TRBJ2-5	TRBV11-3	CASSPRTGGGGETQYF	TGTGCCAGCAGCCCACGGACAGGGGGCGGGGGAGAGACCCAGTACTTC
14	once	.	TRBJ2-7	TRBV12-3/TRBV12-4	CASTRGGDLYEQYF	TGTGCCAGCACCCGCGGAGGCGACCTCTACGAGCAGTACTTC
12	few	.	TRBJ2-3	TRBV15	CATSRAADTQYF	TGTGCCACCAGCAGAGCCGCAGATACGCAGTATTTT
15	.	TRBD2	TRBJ2-1	TRBV28	CASRLGSGGYNEQFF	TGTGCCAGCAGGCTGGGATCGGGGGGCTACAATGAGCAGTTCTTC
12	.	.	TRBJ2-1	TRBV20-1	CSARGRVNEQFF	TGCAGTGCTAGAGGAAGAGTCAATGAGCAGTTCTTC
14	.	.	TRBJ2-7	TRBV4-1	CASSPHGPAYEQYF	TGCGCCAGCAGCCCACATGGACCGGCCTACGAGCAGTACTTC
15	.	.	TRBJ2-5	TRBV11-3	CASSLDGGGRETQYF	TGTGCCAGCAGCTTAGATGGGGGGGGCCGGGAGACCCAGTACTTC
11	.	.	TRBJ2-3	TRBV5-6	CASSFRDAQYF	TGTGCCAGCAGCTTCAGGGATGCGCAGTATTTT
15	.	TRBD1	TRBJ1-2	TRBV6-1	CASSRSDRGNYGYTF	TGTGCCAGCAGCCGCTCTGACAGGGGGAACTATGGCTACACCTTC
16	.	.	TRBJ2-3	TRBV3-1	CASSQVQAGGTDTQYF	TGTGCCAGCAGCCAAGTCCAAGCGGGCGGAACAGATACGCAGTATTTT
13	.	TRBD1	TRBJ2-1	TRBV6-1	CAGSGGIYNEQFF	TGTGCCGGCTCAGGGGGCATCTACAATGAGCAGTTCTTC
14	medium-sized	TRBD2	TRBJ2-7	TRBV7-6	CASSSASGGYEQYF	TGTGCCAGCAGCTCCGCAAGCGGGGGCTACGAGCAGTACTTC
14	.	.	TRBJ2-2	TRBV5-1	CARNPTDSTGELFF	TGCGCCAGGAATCCGACAGATTCCACCGGGGAGCTGTTTTTT
15	few	.	TRBJ1-5	TRBV2	CASSDSSSGFQPQHF	TGTGCCAGCAGTGACTCATCGTCAGGTTTTCAGCCCCAGCATTTT
14	.	TRBD1	TRBJ2-2	TRBV20-1	CSAPSTGYTGELFF	TGCAGTGCTCCTTCGACAGGGTACACCGGGGAGCTGTTTTTT
14	few	.	TRBJ1-2	TRBV20-1	CSARDAGRGYGYTF	TGCAGTGCTAGAGATGCAGGGAGAGGCTATGGCTACACCTTC
14	.	.	TRBJ1-2	TRBV7-8	CASRAPVPNYGYTF	TGTGCCAGCAGGGCCCCCGTTCCTAACTATGGCTACACCTTC
18	.	TRBD2	TRBJ2-2	TRBV7-6	CASSLAGTSGGYAGELFF	TGTGCCAGCAGCTTAGCTGGGACTAGCGGGGGATACGCCGGGGAGCTGTTTTTT
14	.	TRBD2	TRBJ2-5	TRBV2	CAVRLRGEQETQYF	TGTGCCGTACGGCTGCGGGGGGAACAAGAGACCCAGTACTTC
13	.	.	TRBJ2-2	TRBV11-3	CASSTVNTGELFF	TGTGCCAGCAGCACGGTGAACACCGGGGAGCTGTTTTTT
13	.	.	TRBJ1-5	TRBV7-8	CASNIGQNQPQHF	TGTGCCAGCAACATTGGACAGAATCAGCCCCAGCATTTT
18	once	TRBD2	TRBJ2-3	TRBV6-1	CASSETSGGAGNTDTQYF	TGTGCCAGCAGTGAAACGAGCGGGGGGGCGGGGAACACAGATACGCAGTATTTT
12	.	.	TRBJ1-1	TRBV27	CASSWGGTEAFF	TGTGCCAGCAGTTGGGGAGGGACTGAAGCTTTCTTT
14	.	TRBD1	TRBJ1-2	TRBV24-1	CATSALGQGYGYTF	TGTGCCACCAGTGCCCTGGGACAGGGTTATGGCTACACCTTC
13	.	.	TRBJ1-6	TRBV27	CASSSGYNSPLHF	TGTGCCAGCAGTTCGGGGTATAATTCACCCCTCCACTTT
16	once	TRBD2	TRBJ2-3	TRBV7-2	CASSPAGAGGTDTQYF	TGTGCCAGCAGCCCCGCCGGCGCGGGGGGCACAGATACGCAGTATTTT
14	.	.	TRBJ2-1	TRBV2	CASSAGGARNEQFF	TGTGCCAGCAGTGCAGGGGGGGCCCGCAATGAGCAGTTCTTC
19	few	.	TRBJ2-5	TRBV20-1	CSAIVGGWVNRVPGETQYF	TGCAGTGCTATTGTAGGGGGGTGGGTAAACAGGGTTCCCGGAGAGACCCAGTACTTC
17	.	.	TRBJ1-5	TRBV4-1	CASSQVGWDRGNQPQHF	TGCGCCAGCAGCCAAGTAGGGTGGGACCGGGGCAATCAGCCCCAGCATTTT
17	.	.	TRBJ2-3	TRBV20-1	CSASVGEGNLYRDTQYF	TGCAGTGCTAGTGTTGGCGAAGGGAACTTGTACCGAGATACGCAGTATTTT
12	.	TRBD1	TRBJ1-2	TRBV14	CASSRQGYGYTF	TGTGCCAGCAGCCGACAGGGCTATGGCTACACCTTC
17	.	TRBD2	TRBJ2-7	TRBV15	CATSRYKEAGASYEQYF	TGTGCCACCAGCAGGTACAAGGAAGCGGGGGCCTCCTACGAGCAGTACTTC
15	.	.	TRBJ1-5	TRBV7-2	CASSPPGGGDQPQHF	TGTGCCAGCAGCCCCCCGGGGGGGGGAGATCAGCCCCAGCATTTT